This is a list of T cell receptor beta chains from one sample in a study of regulatory T cells in long-lasting Graves disease. TCRdb re-analysed the multiplex PCR reads in MiXCR, keeping a single row per CDR3 protein. The sample carries fewer than 450,000 distinct CDR3 sequences, 15% recorded once. This same sample was also taken into another study, of T cells in Graves' hyperthyroidism and ophthalmopathy.

Sequenced here: peripheral blood mononuclear cells (PBMCs), sampled at new diagnosis, from a patient treated with antithyroid drugs. The receptors originated from a woman aged 40-49 years with Graves disease. The CDR3 runs from the conserved cysteine through the conserved F or W. A D gene is named only where the DNA matches it firmly. Clone size is not always given. Where it is, it says once, few, many or a class for expanded clones.

J gene: TRBJ2-1; clone size: NA; CDR3 length: 15; D gene: TRBD2; V gene: TRBV6-1; CDR3 protein: CASRRLAGTRNEQFF
J gene: TRBJ2-7; clone size: few; CDR3 length: 13; D gene: TRBD1; V gene: TRBV28; CDR3 protein: CASRTGGRDEQYF
J gene: TRBJ1-5; clone size: many; CDR3 length: 13; D gene: TRBD1; V gene: TRBV29-1; CDR3 protein: CSVRTGSNQPQHF
J gene: TRBJ1-6; clone size: many; CDR3 length: 12; D gene: NA; V gene: TRBV27; CDR3 protein: CASSQANSPLHF
J gene: TRBJ1-4; clone size: few; CDR3 length: 14; D gene: NA; V gene: TRBV5-1; CDR3 protein: CASSRVFRDEKLFF
J gene: TRBJ2-1; clone size: many; CDR3 length: 14; D gene: TRBD1; V gene: TRBV29-1; CDR3 protein: CSVKRDRGLDEQFF
J gene: TRBJ1-1; clone size: many; CDR3 length: 14; D gene: NA; V gene: TRBV11-3; CDR3 protein: CASSLMTGNTEAFF
J gene: TRBJ2-3; clone size: NA; CDR3 length: 15; D gene: TRBD2; V gene: TRBV5-8; CDR3 protein: CASSPGTSLTDTQYF
J gene: TRBJ2-2; clone size: NA; CDR3 length: 12; D gene: NA; V gene: TRBV6-1; CDR3 protein: CASILSRGELFF
J gene: TRBJ2-7; clone size: NA; CDR3 length: 18; D gene: TRBD2; V gene: TRBV5-1; CDR3 protein: CASSWDGLAGVPPEEQYF
J gene: TRBJ2-7; clone size: many; CDR3 length: 15; D gene: NA; V gene: TRBV9; CDR3 protein: CASSVGRNGAYEQYF
J gene: TRBJ2-7; clone size: few; CDR3 length: 11; D gene: NA; V gene: TRBV11-2; CDR3 protein: CASSPSYEQCF
J gene: TRBJ2-3; clone size: NA; CDR3 length: 15; D gene: TRBD2; V gene: TRBV15; CDR3 protein: CATSRWERESNTQYF
J gene: TRBJ2-7; clone size: NA; CDR3 length: 15; D gene: NA; V gene: TRBV6-1; CDR3 protein: CASSEEDGYSYEQYF
J gene: TRBJ1-5; clone size: many; CDR3 length: 14; D gene: NA; V gene: TRBV27; CDR3 protein: CASRRAGGNQPQHF
J gene: TRBJ1-5; clone size: NA; CDR3 length: 14; D gene: NA; V gene: TRBV6-2/TRBV6-3; CDR3 protein: CASRGRQANQPQHF
J gene: TRBJ2-1; clone size: NA; CDR3 length: 17; D gene: TRBD2; V gene: TRBV12-5; CDR3 protein: CASGLVLGGSSYNEQFF
J gene: TRBJ2-3; clone size: many; CDR3 length: 13; D gene: NA; V gene: TRBV11-2; CDR3 protein: CASSYRVADTQYF
J gene: TRBJ2-3; clone size: many; CDR3 length: 17; D gene: TRBD2; V gene: TRBV28; CDR3 protein: CASSFGREGLVTDTQYF
J gene: TRBJ2-2; clone size: NA; CDR3 length: 16; D gene: TRBD2; V gene: TRBV5-1; CDR3 protein: CASSRGASGSAGELFF
J gene: TRBJ2-3; clone size: many; CDR3 length: 15; D gene: TRBD2; V gene: TRBV20-1; CDR3 protein: CSAPRGAGDTDTQYF
J gene: TRBJ2-1; clone size: many; CDR3 length: 16; D gene: NA; V gene: TRBV28; CDR3 protein: CASSSPRGGDWNEQFF
J gene: TRBJ2-2; clone size: many; CDR3 length: 14; D gene: NA; V gene: TRBV12-3/TRBV12-4; CDR3 protein: CASSLDGDTGELFF
J gene: TRBJ1-1; clone size: many; CDR3 length: 16; D gene: NA; V gene: TRBV5-1; CDR3 protein: CASSGGAALLNTEAFF
J gene: TRBJ1-1; clone size: NA; CDR3 length: 17; D gene: TRBD1; V gene: TRBV5-6; CDR3 protein: CASSLSTGQGVNTEAFF
J gene: TRBJ1-2; clone size: many; CDR3 length: 16; D gene: NA; V gene: TRBV30; CDR3 protein: CAWSVPRTAPNYGYTF
J gene: TRBJ2-7; clone size: many; CDR3 length: 16; D gene: TRBD2; V gene: TRBV20-1; CDR3 protein: CSARAYLTSGAYEQYF
J gene: TRBJ2-7; clone size: many; CDR3 length: 16; D gene: NA; V gene: TRBV11-2; CDR3 protein: CASSLSGSGEAYEQYF
J gene: TRBJ2-5; clone size: many; CDR3 length: 14; D gene: NA; V gene: TRBV12-3/TRBV12-4; CDR3 protein: CASSRGRDEGTQYF
J gene: TRBJ2-7; clone size: many; CDR3 length: 15; D gene: NA; V gene: TRBV27; CDR3 protein: CASSQWQGSSYEQYF
J gene: TRBJ2-3; clone size: NA; CDR3 length: 15; D gene: NA; V gene: TRBV20-1; CDR3 protein: CSAPRQGVGTDTQYF
J gene: TRBJ2-5; clone size: many; CDR3 length: 15; D gene: TRBD2; V gene: TRBV6-1; CDR3 protein: CASIQRAGAQETQYF
J gene: TRBJ2-7; clone size: NA; CDR3 length: 12; D gene: NA; V gene: TRBV12-3/TRBV12-4; CDR3 protein: CASSLAISEQYF
J gene: TRBJ2-4; clone size: many; CDR3 length: 15; D gene: NA; V gene: TRBV13; CDR3 protein: CASSFSGLAKNIQYF
J gene: TRBJ2-1; clone size: NA; CDR3 length: 17; D gene: TRBD2; V gene: TRBV20-1; CDR3 protein: CSANAGTSGGAFNEQFF
J gene: TRBJ2-2; clone size: many; CDR3 length: 15; D gene: NA; V gene: TRBV12-3/TRBV12-4; CDR3 protein: CASSLGLVTTGELFF
J gene: TRBJ2-1; clone size: NA; CDR3 length: 13; D gene: NA; V gene: TRBV12-3/TRBV12-4; CDR3 protein: CASSSLSRDEQFF
J gene: TRBJ2-3; clone size: NA; CDR3 length: 15; D gene: TRBD1; V gene: TRBV28; CDR3 protein: CASPRAGQGTDTQYF
J gene: TRBJ2-2; clone size: many; CDR3 length: 18; D gene: TRBD2; V gene: TRBV20-1; CDR3 protein: CSARPPRTSGGNTGELFF